This passage covers 25 T cell receptor beta chains from one sample sequenced in a study of T cell responses to AZD1222 COVID-19 vaccine. The assay was immunoSEQ multiplex PCR, and TCRdb's table has in-frame clones only and misses some. The sample shows 160,000 or so clones, 91% of them seen only once. This specimen consisted of peripheral blood, obtained on day 0 of AZD1222 vaccination. The receptors stem from an adult in good health.

This chain links TRBV6-5 with TRBJ1-6; TRBD1 matches at 7 bases. The CDR3 has 14 amino acids. The V gene end was trimmed by 8 bases and the J gene end by 10 bases; junction bases not matched to a gene: 11. The germline gives CDR1 MNHEY, CDR2 SVGAGI. Here the CDR3 DNA reads TGTGCCAGCCGGCAAGAACAGGGGCACTCACCCCTCCACTTT. The encoded protein is CASRQEQGHSPLHF.

The rearrangement uses TRBV19 and TRBJ2-3, with D perhaps TRBD1 or TRBD2 (7 bases each). The germline V gene has CDR1 LNHDA and CDR2 SQIVND (reference sequence). The CDR3 is 14 residues long. The germline V and J ends were trimmed by 4 bases and 8 bases, with 16 bases remaining between them. For the CDR3, the DNA is TGTGCCAGTAGTACCCGGGACTACAGGGGTACGCAGTATTTT. Encoded protein: CASSTRDYRGTQYF. The entire variable domain, with the rest obtained from reference TRBV19 and TRBJ2-3, is as follows: DGGITQSPKYLFRKEGQNVTLSCEQNLNHDAMYWYRQDPGQGLRLIYYSQIVNDFQKGDIAEGYSVSREKKESFPLTVTSAQKNPTAFYLCASSTRDYRGTQYFGPGTRLTVL.

V gene TRBV6-5 combines with J gene TRBJ1-5; D not certain. The V and J ends lost 2 bases and 2 bases respectively, with 7 bases between them. Germline V gene data show CDR1 as MNHEY and CDR2 as SVGAGI. CDR3 length equals 14 residues. In DNA, the CDR3 is TGTGCCAGCAGTTACGGCCTGGGCAATCAGCCCCAGCATTTT. Its protein is CASSYGLGNQPQHF.

This chain joins TRBV9 and TRBJ2-3, with D perhaps matching TRBD2 (6 bases). Germline-derived CDR1 and CDR2 are SGDLS and YYNGEE. The CDR3 consists of 15 residues. V lost 3 bases to trimming and J lost 4 bases, with 15 bases between them. The DNA of the CDR3 is TGTGCCAGCAGCGCGCAAATGGGGGGAGCAGATACGCAGTATTTT. This gives the protein CASSAQMGGADTQYF.

This clone was counted once. This chain joins TRBV11-2 and TRBJ1-6; no clear D gene. CDR3 length: 15 amino acids. Trimming pared 1 base from V and 0 bases from J, leaving 4 bases between. CDR1 is SGHAT and CDR2 is FQNNGV in the germline V gene. CDR3 coding DNA: TGTGCCAGCAGCTTAGCGAGCTCCTATAATTCACCCCTCCACTTT. Translated, it gives CASSLASSYNSPLHF. The variable domain in full, completed from reference TRBV11-2 and TRBJ1-6, reads EAGVAQSPRYKIIEKRQSVAFWCNPISGHATLYWYQQILGQGPKLLIQFQNNGVVDDSQLPKDRFSAERLKGVDSTLKIQPAKLEDSAVYLCASSLASSYNSPLHFGNGTRLTVT.

In regard to this clone: Distinct nucleotide sequences in the sample also encode this CDR3. The chain links TRBV5-1 to TRBJ1-3; D possibly corresponds to TRBD1 (5 bases). With 4 bases removed from V and 0 bases from J, the gap between germline ends came to 11 bases. The CDR3 runs 15 residues. Germline V lookup: CDR1 SGHRS, CDR2 YFSETQ. CDR3 nucleotide sequence: TGCGCCAGCAGCCCGAGGGGCCCCTCTGGAAACACCATATATTTT. It specifies CASSPRGPSGNTIYF.

The chain employs TRBV7-2 and TRBJ2-3; TRBD1 matches 7 bases. The CDR3 contains 17 residues. The junction had 14 bases not matched to a gene; V was cut back by 3 bases and J by 5 bases. Looked up from germline, CDR1 is SGHTA and CDR2 is FQGNSA. The CDR3 region has the DNA TGTGCCAGCAGCTTCTTTCCGACAGGGCCGATGGGAGATACGCAGTATTTT. Protein sequence: CASSFFPTGPMGDTQYF.

The CDR3 DNA reads TGTGCCAGCAGTTACTCCGGGACAGCCATGAACACTGAAGCTTTCTTT. This encodes CASSYSGTAMNTEAFF. This chain uses TRBV6-5 with TRBJ1-1, with TRBD1 matching 7 bases. CDR3 length: 16 amino acids. Germline V gene lookup returns CDR1 MNHEY and CDR2 SVGAGI. The junction had 4 bases not matched to a gene; V was cut back by 0 bases and J by 0 bases.

The chain recombines TRBV24-1 with TRBJ2-2; TRBD1 aligns across 8 bases. The CDR3 totals 14 residues. J gave up 6 bases and V 4 bases, and 3 bases lay outside the gene matches. The germline V gene has CDR1 KGHDR and CDR2 SFDVKD. The CDR3 protein is CATSDRGRAGELFF. In DNA, the CDR3 is TGTGCCACCAGTGACAGGGGGCGGGCCGGGGAGCTGTTTTTT.

The rearrangement joins TRBV24-1 to TRBJ1-1; D is unresolved. Trimming stripped 2 bases from V and 4 bases from J, with 13 bases between. Germline V CDR1 and CDR2: KGHDR, SFDVKD. The CDR3 contains 15 residues. The chain's CDR3 is CATSDSKGLGTEAFF. In DNA form, the CDR3 reads TGTGCCACCAGTGATTCCAAAGGGTTGGGCACTGAAGCTTTCTTT.

The chain is built from TRBV29-1 and TRBJ1-6, with D uncertain. V lost 1 base, J lost 8 bases, and 9 bases lay in between. Germline lookup yields CDR1 SQVTM and CDR2 ANQGSEA. CDR3 length: 13 amino acids. The CDR3 spells CSVEGGGDSPLHF. The DNA of the CDR3 is TGCAGCGTTGAAGGGGGTGGTGATTCACCCCTCCACTTT.

The gene calls are TRBV3-1 (or the pseudogene TRBV3-2) and TRBJ2-1, with 7 nucleotides matching TRBD2. V trimming: 1 base; J trimming: 3 bases; junction bases outside the gene matches: 9. This CDR3 comprises 17 residues. Per the germline V gene, CDR1 is LGHDT and CDR2 is YNNKEL (reference sequence). This chain's CDR3 is CASSQVILATVYNEQFF. Written as DNA, the CDR3 is TGTGCCAGCAGCCAAGTTATACTAGCGACAGTCTACAATGAGCAGTTCTTC.

V usage is TRBV6-5 and J usage is TRBJ1-2; tentatively, D is TRBD1 (5 bases). The CDR3 has 11 residues. Germline CDR1 and CDR2: MNHEY and SVGAGI. Between the trimmed V and J ends, which lost 7 bases and 4 bases, there was a span of 7 bases. Written as DNA, the CDR3 is TGTGCCAGCAAGGGACTCTATGGCTACACCTTC. Translation: CASKGLYGYTF.

CDR3 DNA sequence: TGCGCCAGCAGAGACCCTCGGGGGAGTGGTGAAAAACTGTTTTTT. Translated, it gives CASRDPRGSGEKLFF. This chain joins TRBV5-1 and TRBJ1-4; a weak D match, TRBD1 (5 bases). The CDR3 contains 15 residues. CDR1 is SGHRS, CDR2 YFSETQ, per germline. V gave up 5 bases and J gave up 7 bases, with 18 bases separating them.

This chain connects TRBV7-6 to TRBJ2-2; tentative D call: TRBD2 (5 bases). The V and J ends lost 2 bases and 4 bases respectively, with 11 bases between them. The germline V gene encodes CDR1 SGHVS and CDR2 FNYEAQ. The length of the CDR3 is 15 residues. CDR3 nucleotides: TGTGCCAGCAGCTTATACCCCGGAGGCACCGGGGAGCTGTTTTTT. Its translation: CASSLYPGGTGELFF.

The chain joins TRBV5-5 to TRBJ1-2; unclear D gene. This CDR3 contains 17 residues. V was shortened by 0 bases and J by 0 bases, with 15 bases between the two germline ends. The germline V gene encodes CDR1 SGHKS and CDR2 YYEKEE (reference sequence). CDR3 sequence reads: CASSLGRPREANYGYTF. The CDR3 nucleotides read TGTGCCAGCAGCTTGGGGCGGCCTCGAGAAGCTAACTATGGCTACACCTTC.

This clone was counted once. The chain joins TRBV5-5 to TRBJ1-4; D might be TRBD1 (5 bases). CDR1 is SGHKS and CDR2 is YYEKEE in the germline V gene (reference sequence). Trimming left V 4 bases short and J 6 bases short, with 16 bases between. The CDR3 is made up of 15 amino acids. The CDR3 DNA follows: TGTGCCAGCAGCGGACCGGGGCCCGGGGATGAAAAACTGTTTTTT. It translates to CASSGPGPGDEKLFF. The full variable domain, its missing parts supplied by reference TRBV5-5 and TRBJ1-4, is DAGVTQSPTHLIKTRGQQVTLRCSPISGHKSVSWYQQVLGQGPQFIFQYYEKEERGRGNFPDRFSARQFPNYSSELNVNALLLGDSALYLCASSGPGPGDEKLFFGSGTQLSVL.

CDR3 residues: CASRGLGHEQYF. CDR3 in DNA: TGTGCCAGCAGGGGACTAGGGCACGAGCAGTACTTC. V is TRBV28 and J is TRBJ2-7; 8 bases fit TRBD2. The CDR3 runs 12 residues. The V gene end was trimmed by 6 bases and the J gene end by 5 bases; junction bases not matched to a gene: 3. Germline CDR1 reads MDHEN; CDR2 reads SYDVKM.

J is TRBJ1-2 and V is TRBV6-5, with 7 bases fitting TRBD1. CDR1 and CDR2 (germline): MNHEY, SVGAGI. After removal of 5 bases from V and 4 bases from J, the junction contained 7 bases not matched to a gene. The CDR3 has 14 amino acids. The DNA of the CDR3 is TGTGCCAGCAGTCCCCGACAGGGAAGCTATGGCTACACCTTC. Amino acid sequence: CASSPRQGSYGYTF.

The gene calls are TRBV4-3 and TRBJ1-6; D not certain. CDR3 size: 16 residues. The V gene lost 0 bases and the J gene lost 7 bases, with 13 bases spanning the gap. CDR1 LGHNA and CDR2 YSLEER come from the germline V gene. The CDR3 nucleotides read TGCGCCAGCAGCCAAGATCTACCAGGCTGGAATTCACCCCTCCACTTT. Protein sequence: CASSQDLPGWNSPLHF.

The chain links TRBV28 to TRBJ2-1, with D perhaps TRBD1 (5 bases). Trimming took 4 bases from V and 8 from J, leaving 12 bases between them. The germline gives CDR1 MDHEN, CDR2 SYDVKM. The CDR3 extends over 13 amino acids. The CDR3 loop reads CASSSQGAHEQFF. CDR3 nucleotide sequence: TGTGCCAGCAGTTCCCAGGGTGCCCATGAGCAGTTCTTC.

This rearrangement joins TRBV11-3 to TRBJ2-3, with D tentatively TRBD2 (6 bases). The CDR3 totals 13 residues. Per germline, CDR1 SGHNT and CDR2 YENEEA. Trimming cost V 6 bases and J 8 bases, with 15 bases left between them. The CDR3 DNA follows: TGTGCCAGCAGTAGGATAGCGGACGGTACGCAGTATTTT. Translating gives CASSRIADGTQYF.

V and J are TRBV5-4 and TRBJ2-5, with TRBD2 matching over 7 bases. CDR1 and CDR2 (germline): SGHNT, YYREEE (reference sequence). With 4 bases clipped from V and 1 base from J, the junction kept 7 bases outside the gene matches. This CDR3 spans 15 amino acids. In DNA form, the CDR3 reads TGTGCCAGCAGCCTACCGGGCGGGGGCCAAGAGACCCAGTACTTC. Residues: CASSLPGGGQETQYF.

This clone was observed once. This chain joins TRBV6-2 or TRBV6-3 and TRBJ2-7, with 9 bases aligning to TRBD2. Germline lookup yields CDR1 MNHEY and CDR2 SVGEGT. The junction had 5 bases not matched to a gene; V was cut back by 4 bases and J by 4 bases. The CDR3 totals 14 residues. The chain's CDR3 is CASSWAGGPYEQYF. CDR3 sequence (DNA): TGTGCCAGCAGTTGGGCGGGGGGGCCATACGAGCAGTACTTC.

In its sample, this clone was seen a few times. CDR3: CASSLDSKGDGYTF. CDR3 DNA: TGTGCCAGCAGTCTGGACTCCAAAGGGGATGGCTACACCTTC. The rearrangement links TRBV5-4 to TRBJ1-2; a weak D match, TRBD1 (5 bases). V was clipped by 5 bases and J by 6 bases, with 17 bases between them. Germline V CDR1 and CDR2: SGHNT, YYREEE (reference sequence). The CDR3 has 14 amino acids.